This paragraph reports one T cell receptor (beta chain). These data are taken from a study of blood T cell repertoires in COVID-19. Study-wide context: Sources were T cells, B-cell-depleted T cells, or PBMCs; the material itself was cDNA or gDNA.

Repertoires were generated with immunoSEQ multiplex PCR, while TCRdb's copy carries only in-frame clones and drops some. Seen here are some 54,000 clones, about 90% observed once, and the top ten hold approximately 10%. The sample was peripheral blood. This TCR was sampled from an elderly man with active or convalescent COVID-19.

The CDR3 sequence is CSVGGGTDTQYF. CDR3 nucleotides: TGCAGCGTTGGGGGGGGCACAGATACGCAGTATTTT. The V and J genes are TRBV29-1 and TRBJ2-3; possibly TRBD2 for D (6 bases). Germline V gene lookup returns CDR1 SQVTM and CDR2 ANQGSEA. The ends were cut back, 4 bases at V and 1 base at J, with 6 bases in the middle. The CDR3 contains 12 residues.